The clone carrying this T cell receptor (beta chain) was recorded once. What it binds is not known. Some clones are missing from TCRdb's copy, which holds only in-frame ones; the method was immunoSEQ multiplex PCR. The data show 2 million to 2.5 million clones, around 93% seen once. The data were obtained in a study of shared clonotypes between healthy human individuals. Study background: Plates per donor: three CD4 naive, three CD4 memory, two CD8 naive, one CD8 memory.

Study-wide points: Sampling involved blood alone; tissue repertoires likely differ. Read depth was anticipated to influence clonotype sharing among donors.

This receptor was obtained from a man younger than 35 in good health. Some clones in this sample may be carry-over from other donors' samples. Sample: naive CD4+ T cells from PBMCs. Documented subset: CD45RA+ positively selected.

In nucleotides, the CDR3 is TGTGCCTGGAAGCAGACAGCCGAGCAGTTCTTC. Its translation: CAWKQTAEQFF. The chain couples TRBV30 to TRBJ2-1; TRBD1 is a possible D gene (5 bases). Looked up from germline, CDR1 is GTSNPN and CDR2 is SVGIG (reference sequence). The V and J ends lost 4 bases and 10 bases respectively, with 11 bases between them. The CDR3 totals 11 residues.